The 5 T cell receptor beta chains reported below all come from one sample, sequenced in a study of blood T cell repertoires in COVID-19. Data came from immunoSEQ multiplex PCR; TCRdb stores just in-frame clones and leaves some out. The sample yields about 150,000 clones, roughly 88% seen once. Source material: peripheral blood. All receptors come from a woman between 45 and 60 years old with acute or convalescent COVID-19.

This clone has just one count. The CDR3 DNA is TGCGCCAGCAGCTTTCAGGGGGCGTCGGCTTTCTTT. It yields the protein CASSFQGASAFF. The chain joins TRBV5-1 to TRBJ1-1; 8 bases are a match to TRBD1. The junction had 5 bases not matched to a gene; V was cut back by 2 bases and J by 11 bases. The germline V gene encodes CDR1 SGHRS and CDR2 YFSETQ. The CDR3 runs to 12 residues.

The chain joins TRBV4-3 to TRBJ2-6; the D is unclear. The CDR3 covers 17 residues. Germline CDR1 is LGHNA and CDR2 is YSLEER. The V end lost 0 bases, the J end lost 2 bases, and 11 bases lay between the germline ends. The chain's CDR3 is CASSQDMYGTGANVLTF. CDR3 nucleotides: TGCGCCAGCAGCCAAGACATGTACGGTACTGGGGCCAACGTCCTGACTTTC.

The chain links TRBV28 to TRBJ1-4; no clear D gene. With 5 bases removed from V and 0 bases from J, the gap between germline ends came to 10 bases. CDR1 and CDR2 (germline): MDHEN, SYDVKM. The CDR3 has 15 residues. CDR3 sequence reads: CASSPIGATNEKLFF. CDR3 sequence (DNA): TGTGCCAGCAGTCCAATCGGGGCAACTAATGAAAAACTGTTTTTT.

This clone was recorded a few times. The chain combines TRBV7-2 with TRBJ1-6; TRBD1 aligns across 8 bases. Unmatched junction bases numbered 9, after V lost 6 bases and J lost 8 bases. Germline assignment: CDR1 SGHTA and CDR2 FQGNSA. CDR3 length: 15 residues. The CDR3 nucleotides are TGTGCCAGCAGGGCAGGGGGCGCGATCTATTCACCCCTCCACTTT. Translating gives CASRAGGAIYSPLHF.

This sequence joins TRBV19 and TRBJ1-1; D gene unclear. Germline V CDR1 and CDR2: LNHDA, SQIVND (reference sequence). V was cut by 2 bases and J by 4 bases, with 8 bases left in between. This CDR3 has 13 residues. CDR3 loop: CASSIMGSTEAFF. CDR3 DNA sequence: TGTGCCAGTAGTATAATGGGGAGCACTGAAGCTTTCTTT.